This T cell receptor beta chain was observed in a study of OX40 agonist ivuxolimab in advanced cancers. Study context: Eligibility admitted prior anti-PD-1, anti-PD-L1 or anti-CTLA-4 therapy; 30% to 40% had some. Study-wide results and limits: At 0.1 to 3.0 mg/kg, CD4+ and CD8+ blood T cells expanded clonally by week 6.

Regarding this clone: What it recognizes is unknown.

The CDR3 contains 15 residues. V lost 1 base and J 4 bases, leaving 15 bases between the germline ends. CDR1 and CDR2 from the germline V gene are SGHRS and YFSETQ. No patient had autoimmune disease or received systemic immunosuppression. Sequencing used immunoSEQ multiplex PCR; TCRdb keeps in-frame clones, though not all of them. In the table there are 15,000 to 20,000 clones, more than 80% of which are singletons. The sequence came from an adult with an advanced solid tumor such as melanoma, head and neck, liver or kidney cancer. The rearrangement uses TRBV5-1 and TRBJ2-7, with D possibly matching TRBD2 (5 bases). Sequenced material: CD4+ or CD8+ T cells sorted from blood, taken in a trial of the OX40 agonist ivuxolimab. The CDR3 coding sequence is TGCGCCAGCAGCTTGTCCCCCTTCGGGGATTACGAGCAGTACTTC. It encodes CASSLSPFGDYEQYF.